This TCR beta chain was found in a study of cytomegalovirus exposure and HLA in healthy donors (dated by TCRdb to 2016 to 2017). For the study in its entirety: In an earlier analysis of approximately 500 of the donors, roughly 300 Gb of sequence data and 100 million or so unique TCR beta sequences from 180 million or so T cells were reported. To predict cytomegalovirus infection status, the study brought together high-throughput TCR immunosequencing, statistical association of individual TCRs with disease status, and machine learning. The number of donors typed differed by locus, with roughly 629-640 for A, B, C, DRB1 and DQB1, more than 500 for DQA1, nearly 610 for DPA1, and some 440 for DPB1. Using immunosequencing, the study profiled T cell repertoires from approximately 700 subjects and related those repertoires to cytomegalovirus serostatus. A separate validation cohort of 100 to 150 different subjects was used in addition to the roughly 700-subject first cohort. Across under 500 genotyped donors of the cohort, an average of roughly 250,000 unique TCR beta nucleotide sequences per donor were sequenced, and approximately 17% of those sequences were non-productive. To study patterns of TCR occurrence, a later analysis re-analyzed previously published TCR beta repertoires from under 750 donors and added high-resolution HLA genotyping. Rather than using new phenotypic data, the later analysis identified candidate immune exposures from TCR beta sequences and from how often those sequences occurred across donors. An earlier analysis of a few hundred of the donors applied high-throughput TCR beta sequencing to assess whether each TCR beta V gene segment acted as functional or pseudogenic. The genetic ancestry cluster associated with self-reported Caucasian donors included roughly 84% of the roughly 400 genotyped donors. A later genetic analysis used genome-wide SNP genotypes for 398 of the 666 donors, treating that subset as a discovery cohort. All discovery cohort repertoires had been generated using a single sequencing platform. Several DR-DQ haplotypes were handled as single units for association and clustering, since linkage in the cohort was strong. The study aimed to test whether signatures of past pathogen exposure could be identified by cataloging public T cell receptors. Alongside the repertoire data, information on donor age, sex, ethnicity and CMV serostatus was compiled. An early release covering just under 650 HLA-typed donors comprised around 300 gigabases of sequencing data and around 80 million unique TCR sequences. HLA typing covered class I and class II loci at four-digit resolution. Overall study results and their limits: According to a later analysis, most CMV-associated TCR beta chains appeared to be HLA-restricted, and the HLA associations seemed to be driven largely by CMV exposure. Because counts were too low, about 18 rarely observed V segments, including chromosome 9 orphons, were excluded from the earlier analysis of 587 of the donors. Because HLA typing was missing for some donors at each locus, association tests included only the typed subset. In vitro tests confirmed that three of the cytomegalovirus-associated TCR beta chains recognize cytomegalovirus antigens. According to the authors, the approach could potentially be generalized to other disease states and immunological phenotypes. Several of the top co-occurrence clusters appeared to be linked to parvovirus B19, influenza, CMV and Epstein-Barr virus, according to a later analysis. Strong co-occurrence of HLA alleles, especially DR and DQ, made assigning TCR associations to individual alleles difficult. In a later genetic analysis, fewer N-insertions in productive TCRs were reported among donors in an Asian-associated ancestry cluster than the roughly 700-donor mean. Only TCR beta chains were sequenced in this cohort, and the absence of alpha or paired-chain data limited detectable features. V-gene and J-gene trimming of TCR beta chains was associated with a missense DCLRE1C variant in a later genetic analysis, and the association was replicated in an independent cohort. A later analysis found that TCR association rates varied across HLA loci, with DRB1 alleles showing the most associated TCRs and HLA-C alleles the fewest. A cluster of highly shared sequence variants was judged likely to be a technical artifact of the sequencing pipeline. Presence/absence analyses assumed roughly uniform sequencing depth across donors, an assumption that may not hold. A further reported finding was that TCR beta sequences accurately predicted the HLA-A and HLA-B alleles for most subjects in the first cohort. At a false discovery rate of 0.05, a later analysis linked around 15,000 TCR beta sequences to specific HLA alleles. An earlier analysis of some 590 of the donors showed that most TCR beta V segments appeared in productive rearrangements either about 90% or about 30% of the time, which broadly matched IMGT annotations. Linkage disequilibrium might explain the correlated functional status among segregating V segments, but an unknown experimental factor could not be ruled out. In both the original and validation cohorts, the classifier was reported to diagnose cytomegalovirus status with high specificity and sensitivity. Immune exposure information for the cohort was limited to CMV serostatus. Some IMGT-functional V segments, including TRBV6-2 and TRBV6-3, could not be distinguished by the 87-base-pair reads and were therefore excluded. The study listed around 160 TCR beta chains as associated with cytomegalovirus. A later analysis found that HLA-associated TCR beta chains were more clonally expanded and had lower generation probabilities than equally common non-associated chains. Most TCR sequences were observed very rarely across donors, whereas some public TCRs were present in many individuals.

V lost 4 bases and J lost 6 bases; the stretch between them is 4 bases long. According to the germline V gene (reference sequence), CDR1 reads GTSNPN and CDR2 reads SVGIG. From its cysteine to its phenylalanine, the CDR3 spans 10 amino acids. Of the read, only the CDR3 DNA is kept; its 30 bases are in frame from base 1. The library was made by the immunoSEQ multiplex PCR assay. The multiplex PCR relied on a mix of 60 forward primers for TCR Vbeta segments and 13 reverse primers for TCR Jbeta segments. A multiplex PCR assay on genomic DNA amplified the CDR3 region of rearranged TCR beta genes. The Illumina HiSeq System was used to sequence the amplified TCR beta libraries as 87-base-pair reads. Concerning the study's data processing: A later analysis counted about 82 million unique TCR beta chains across the 500 to 850 repertoires, and roughly 9.9 million of these chains were shared by at least two donors. Raw reads were error-corrected and collapsed into unique sequences with a nearest-neighbor algorithm that merged closely related sequences to remove PCR and sequencing errors. To assign V, D and J gene segments, CDR3 sequences were aligned to IMGT reference sequences. For a sequence to be retained, at least a six-nucleotide match to both a V gene segment and a J gene segment was required. A rearrangement was called productive if the CDR3 had no stop codons and remained in frame with V and J, and every other rearrangement was called non-productive. CDR3 was defined according to IMGT convention as the region running from the second conserved V-encoded cysteine to the conserved J-encoded phenylalanine. Sequences without an unambiguous match to a single V gene segment were excluded from the earlier analysis of 500 to 700 of the donors. An earlier analysis of a few hundred of the donors classified V segments as functional when productive rearrangements were above 56.7% and as segregating when the standard deviation between donors was above 5%. A statistical classification framework was built to diagnose cytomegalovirus status from the catalog of TCR beta chain sequences. V and J gene assignment, in a later analysis, came from comparing TCR nucleotide sequences with IMGT/GENE-DB human TR gene sequences. In a later analysis, CDR3 sequences and most-parsimonious VDJ recombination scenarios were assigned using the TCRdist pipeline. In a later analysis, every TCR beta chain was defined by the combination of its CDR3 amino acid sequence and its V-gene family, and reads without a unique V-gene family were dropped. To address suspected cross-contamination and a sequencing artifact, a later analysis removed a few hundred highly shared, low-generation-probability nucleotide sequences. In a later analysis, a clonal expansion index was calculated for each public chain from normalized within-repertoire ranks of inferred template counts. Generation probabilities in a later analysis came from a VDJ recombination model fitted to out-of-frame rearrangements, and those results were checked against IGoR. In a later analysis, TCR-TCR, TCR-HLA and TCR-CMV co-occurrence was scored with hypergeometric tests, and a repertoire-size bias correction was applied to TCR pairs. To estimate false discovery rates, a later analysis permuted the HLA or CMV assignments 20 times. In a later analysis, co-occurring TCRs were grouped with DBSCAN, and TCRdist sequence similarity was added when clustering was performed within HLA-allele-positive subsets. Repertoires with fewer than 30,000 or more than 120,000 public chains, plus five repertoires with anomalous nucleotide sharing, were excluded from co-occurrence clustering. Entries here come from immuneACCESS through TCRdb and include only in-frame sequences with V and J called. Some clones fail to appear in such tables; in the studies checked, an unresolved V gene covers under half of the shortfall, and the cause of the remainder is unknown. V and J calls plus clone size are reproduced from that table; the DNA served to infer D and trimming. The sample includes 150,000 to 200,000 clones, with around 86% observed a single time. Together, the top ten hold 1.5% to 2% of the sample.

The cohort consisted of 670 or so healthy bone marrow donors. At the time of sampling, every cohort member was nominally healthy, though immune exposures that went unrecorded were likely present. CMV serostatus was positive for roughly 290 and negative for about half of the 666 cohort members, and was not recorded for this donor. Every donor gave a peripheral blood sample, and the peripheral blood mononuclear cells from that sample were used for TCR beta sequencing. Genomic DNA was extracted from the blood cell samples with the Qiagen DNeasy Blood Extraction Kit. Note on this clone: Its specific antigen is unknown. No base qualities exist here, and no much larger clone lies one base off it.

Material: PBMCs. The receptor was derived from a human donor in good health. The rearranged segments are TRBV30 and TRBJ1-3; the D gene cannot be resolved reliably. The nucleotide sequence is TGTGCCTGGACAGAAAACACCATATATTTT. This is translated as CAWTENTIYF.